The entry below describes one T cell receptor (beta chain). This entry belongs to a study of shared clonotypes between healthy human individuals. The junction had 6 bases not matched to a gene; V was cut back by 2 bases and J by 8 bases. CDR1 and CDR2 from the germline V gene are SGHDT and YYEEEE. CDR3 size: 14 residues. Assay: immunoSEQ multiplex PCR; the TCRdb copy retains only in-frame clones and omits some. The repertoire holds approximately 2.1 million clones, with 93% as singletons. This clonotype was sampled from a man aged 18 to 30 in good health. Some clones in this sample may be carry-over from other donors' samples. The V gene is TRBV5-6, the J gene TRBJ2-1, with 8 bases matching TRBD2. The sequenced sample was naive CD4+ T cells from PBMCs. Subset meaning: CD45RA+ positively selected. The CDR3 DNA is TGTGCCAGCAGCTTCAGCGGGAGAGGCGATGAGCAGTTCTTC. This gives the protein CASSFSGRGDEQFF.